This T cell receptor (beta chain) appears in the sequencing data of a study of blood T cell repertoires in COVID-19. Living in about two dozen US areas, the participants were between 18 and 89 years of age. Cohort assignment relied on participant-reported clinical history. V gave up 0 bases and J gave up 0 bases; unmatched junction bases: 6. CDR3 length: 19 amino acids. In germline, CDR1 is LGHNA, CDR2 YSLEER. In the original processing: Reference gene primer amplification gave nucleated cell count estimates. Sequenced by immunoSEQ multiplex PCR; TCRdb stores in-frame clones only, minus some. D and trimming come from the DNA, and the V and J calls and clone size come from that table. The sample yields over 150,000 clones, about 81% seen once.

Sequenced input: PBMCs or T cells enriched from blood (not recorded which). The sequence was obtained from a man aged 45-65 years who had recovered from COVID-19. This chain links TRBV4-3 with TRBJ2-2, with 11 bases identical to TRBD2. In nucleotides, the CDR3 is TGCGCCAGCAGCCAAGAAGCACTAGCGGGGGCGACGAACACCGGGGAGCTGTTTTTT. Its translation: CASSQEALAGATNTGELFF.